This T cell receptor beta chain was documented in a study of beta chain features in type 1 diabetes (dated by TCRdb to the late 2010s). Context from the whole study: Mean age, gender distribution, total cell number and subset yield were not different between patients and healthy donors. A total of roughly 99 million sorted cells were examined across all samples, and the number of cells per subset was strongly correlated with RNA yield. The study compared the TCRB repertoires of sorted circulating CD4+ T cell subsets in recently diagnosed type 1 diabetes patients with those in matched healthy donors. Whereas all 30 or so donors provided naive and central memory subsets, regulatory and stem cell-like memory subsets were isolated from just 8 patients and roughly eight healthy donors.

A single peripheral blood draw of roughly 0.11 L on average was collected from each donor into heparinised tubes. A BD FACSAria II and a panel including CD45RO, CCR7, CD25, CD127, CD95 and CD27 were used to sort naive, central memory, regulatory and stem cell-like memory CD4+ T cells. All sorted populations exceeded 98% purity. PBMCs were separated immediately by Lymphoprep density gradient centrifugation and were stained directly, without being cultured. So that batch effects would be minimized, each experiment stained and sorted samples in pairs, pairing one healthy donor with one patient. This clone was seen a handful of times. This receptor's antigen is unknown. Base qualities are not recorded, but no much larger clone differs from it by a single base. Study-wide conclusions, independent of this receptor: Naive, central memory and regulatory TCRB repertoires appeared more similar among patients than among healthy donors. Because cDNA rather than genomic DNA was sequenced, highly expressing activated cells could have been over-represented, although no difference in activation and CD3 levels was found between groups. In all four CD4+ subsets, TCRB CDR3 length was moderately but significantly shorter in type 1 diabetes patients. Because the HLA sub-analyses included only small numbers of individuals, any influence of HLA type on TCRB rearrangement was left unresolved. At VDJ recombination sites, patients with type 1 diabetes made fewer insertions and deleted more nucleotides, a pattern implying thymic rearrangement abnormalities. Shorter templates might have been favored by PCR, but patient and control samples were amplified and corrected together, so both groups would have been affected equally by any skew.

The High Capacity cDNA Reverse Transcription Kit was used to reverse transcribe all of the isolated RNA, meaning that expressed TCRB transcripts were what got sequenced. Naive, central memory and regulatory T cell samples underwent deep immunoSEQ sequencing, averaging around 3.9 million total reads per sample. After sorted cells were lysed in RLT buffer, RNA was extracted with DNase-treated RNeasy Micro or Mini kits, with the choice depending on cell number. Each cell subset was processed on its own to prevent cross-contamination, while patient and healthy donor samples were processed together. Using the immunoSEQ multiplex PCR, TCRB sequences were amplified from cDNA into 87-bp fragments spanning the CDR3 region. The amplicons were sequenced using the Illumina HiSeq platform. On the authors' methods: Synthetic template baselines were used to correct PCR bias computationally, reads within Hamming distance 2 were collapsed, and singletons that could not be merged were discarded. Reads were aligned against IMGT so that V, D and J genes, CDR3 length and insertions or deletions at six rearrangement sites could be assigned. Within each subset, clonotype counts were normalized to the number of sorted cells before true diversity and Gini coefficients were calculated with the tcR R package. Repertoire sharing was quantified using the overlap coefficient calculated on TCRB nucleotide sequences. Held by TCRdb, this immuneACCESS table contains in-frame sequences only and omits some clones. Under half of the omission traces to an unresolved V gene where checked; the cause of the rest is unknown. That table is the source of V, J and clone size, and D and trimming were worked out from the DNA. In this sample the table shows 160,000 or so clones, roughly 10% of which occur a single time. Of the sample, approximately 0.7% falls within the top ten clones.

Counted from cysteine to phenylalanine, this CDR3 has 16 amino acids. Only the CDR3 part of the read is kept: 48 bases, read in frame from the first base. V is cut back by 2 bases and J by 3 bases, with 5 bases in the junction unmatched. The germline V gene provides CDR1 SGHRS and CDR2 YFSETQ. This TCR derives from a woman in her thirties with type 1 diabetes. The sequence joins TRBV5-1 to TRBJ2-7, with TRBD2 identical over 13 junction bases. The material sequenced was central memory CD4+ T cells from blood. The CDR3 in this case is CASSLTSGRAFYEQYF. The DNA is TGCGCCAGCAGCTTAACTAGCGGGAGGGCCTTCTACGAGCAGTACTTC.